The rows below give T cell receptor beta chains drawn from one sample of a study of metastatic and nonmetastatic thyroid tumors. Using MiXCR, TCRdb re-called clones from the PCR reads. In the table there are tens of thousands of clones, 18% of which are singletons. Source material: blood. The receptors were sampled from a female donor with papillary thyroid cancer or a benign thyroid nodule (not recorded which). Some clones in this sample may be carry-over from other donors' samples. Each CDR3 is given with its conserved first and last residue. Each record gives: V gene, J gene, CDR3 protein.

TRBV2	TRBJ2-2	CASNFLRADTGELFF
TRBV6-5	TRBJ1-6	CASSCSEEGNSPLHF
TRBV2	TRBJ2-2	CASSVGTDNTGELFF
TRBV11-1	TRBJ1-2	CASSLVVNYGYTF
TRBV5-1	TRBJ2-1	CAISASGTLSYNEQFF
TRBV6-1	TRBJ2-1	CASSENPAGSYNEQFF
TRBV6-1	TRBJ2-7	CASSRTQTDEQYF
TRBV20-1	TRBJ2-2	CSAPGGLYTWELFF
TRBV7-8	TRBJ2-1	CASSPHPGGSYNEQFF
TRBV11-2	TRBJ1-4	CASSPQREKLFF
TRBV5-1	TRBJ2-2	CASSLGNTGDLFTTGELFF
TRBV20-1	TRBJ2-3	CSARGSSRSTDTQYF
TRBV19	TRBJ2-3	CASSIGTLEADTQYF
TRBV24-1	TRBJ2-4	CATSDFSRDIQYF
TRBV28	TRBJ1-1	CASSRMRTEAFF
TRBV18	TRBJ1-2	CASSPPLKQPGYTF
TRBV14	TRBJ1-6	CASSQVGGDLSSPLHF
TRBV15	TRBJ1-2	CATSREGSPYGYTF
TRBV7-2	TRBJ2-3	CASSFASGILDTQYF
TRBV12-3/TRBV12-4	TRBJ2-1	CASSLGAKEAGGARNEQFF
TRBV7-2	TRBJ1-3	CASSLASGSNTIYF
TRBV5-1	TRBJ2-6	CASSLVGGRSWSNVLTF
TRBV18	TRBJ1-2	CASSRDRAYGYTF
TRBV19	TRBJ2-6	CAGSSGANVLTF
TRBV7-8	TRBJ2-7	CASCDVAGDVYEQYF
TRBV19	TRBJ1-2	CASSSLLGEYGYTF
TRBV4-2	TRBJ1-1	CASSQPGTGWTEAFF
TRBV18	TRBJ1-1	CASQQGDTEAFF
TRBV11-1	TRBJ1-3	CASSPPGGAISGNTIYF
TRBV20-1	TRBJ2-7	CSARVQGRDYEQYF
TRBV7-9	TRBJ2-7	CASSSSGFGGEQYF
TRBV24-1	TRBJ1-5	CATGTGGNQPQHF
TRBV12-3/TRBV12-4	TRBJ1-2	CASSQGQGDYGYTF
TRBV25-1	TRBJ2-5	CASSVAQETQYF
TRBV20-1	TRBJ1-5	CSARDYRTGVYQPQHF
TRBV15	TRBJ1-4	CATSRGGEESEKLFF
TRBV5-4	TRBJ2-2	CASSFHTGTGRSGELFF
TRBV9	TRBJ2-3	CASSPRLGGTDTQYF
TRBV7-9	TRBJ1-2	CASSLDGQGGRGYTF
TRBV9	TRBJ2-1	CASSVSPSDEQFF
TRBV7-9	TRBJ1-4	CASSWGLNEKLFF
TRBV28	TRBJ2-7	CASILLRQGPYEQYF
TRBV11-2	TRBJ1-5	CASSPRTGQGLRNQPQHF
TRBV5-4	TRBJ2-5	CASRDRASETQYF
TRBV25-1	TRBJ1-1	CASSEPGDNTEAFF
TRBV20-1	TRBJ2-1	CSARAGTLNEQFF
TRBV12-3/TRBV12-4	TRBJ1-1	CASSFGSSAFF
TRBV5-1	TRBJ2-7	CASSIDSYEQYF
TRBV20-1	TRBJ1-1	CSARSDRGDTEAFF
TRBV30	TRBJ2-1	CAWAPRGSVAPSLNEQFF
TRBV7-2	TRBJ2-2	CASSSSGAGTGELFF
TRBV2	TRBJ1-2	CASTPYRDYYCYTF